These 14 T cell receptor beta chains came from one sample sequenced in a study of cytomegalovirus exposure and HLA in healthy donors. PCR employed 60 Vbeta and 13 Jbeta primers. Produced via immunoSEQ multiplex PCR; TCRdb's table is partial and in-frame only. The sample includes approximately 160,000 clones, around 80% of them seen just once. The sequenced sample consisted of PBMCs. Source of these receptors: a woman aged 50 to 65 in good health and CMV-seropositive.

The chain carries TRBV10-1 and TRBJ1-1; D is unresolved. Trimming left V 0 bases short and J 10 bases short, with 12 bases between. The V gene's germline CDR1 is WNHNN and CDR2 SYGVQD (reference sequence). This CDR3 comprises 13 residues. The CDR3 DNA sequence: TGCGCCAGCAGTGAGTCTAGTCGGGAGCGAGCTTTCTTT. Translated, it gives CASSESSRERAFF.

The chain carries TRBV28 and TRBJ2-5; 8 bases are a match to TRBD2. CDR3 length equals 14 residues. CDR1 and CDR2 from the germline V gene are MDHEN and SYDVKM. Unmatched junction bases numbered 7, after V lost 3 bases and J lost 7 bases. The CDR3 DNA sequence: TGTGCCAGCAGTTTTGAAAGGGGACTAGTGACCCAGTACTTC. Its translation: CASSFERGLVTQYF.

This chain joins TRBV5-1 and TRBJ1-1; 10 positions match TRBD1. The CDR3 has 15 amino acids. V lost 5 bases to trimming and J lost 4 bases; unmatched junction nucleotides: 8. CDR1 is SGHRS, CDR2 YFSETQ, per germline. The CDR3 region has the DNA TGCGCCAGCAGTTTTCGGGACAGGGGATTCACTGAAGCTTTCTTT. Translation gives CASSFRDRGFTEAFF. Filled out from reference TRBV5-1 and TRBJ1-1, the complete variable domain reads KAGVTQTPRYLIKTRGQQVTLSCSPISGHRSVSWYQQTPGQGLQFLFEYFSETQRNKGNFPGRFSGRQFSNSRSEMNVSTLELGDSALYLCASSFRDRGFTEAFFGQGTRLTVV.

This clone has only a few counts. The chain has TRBV28 and TRBJ2-4; perhaps TRBD2 as D (6 bases). Germline loops: CDR1 MDHEN, CDR2 SYDVKM. The length of the CDR3 is 13 residues. Trimming took off 6 bases at V and 11 bases at J, with 17 bases between the two ends. The CDR3 DNA follows: TGTGCCAGCAGCAGCGCCGGGACTCCATTTCAGTACTTC. Protein sequence: CASSSAGTPFQYF.

The table lists this clone with a count of one. The junction does not match germline at one end; this may be a read error. The V gene is TRBV5-1, the J gene TRBJ2-5; TRBD2 matches 8 bases. The CDR3 length is 15 residues. Per germline, CDR1 SGHRS and CDR2 YFSETQ. CDR3 sequence reads: CTSILTGRGGETQYF. Written as DNA, the CDR3 is TGCACCAGCATCCTAACCGGGAGGGGCGGAGAGACCCAGTACTTC.

The gene calls are TRBV7-2 and TRBJ2-1; 14 nucleotides align to TRBD2. Trimming took 5 bases from V and 8 from J; bases not matched to a gene: 2. CDR1 is SGHTA and CDR2 is FQGNSA in the germline V gene. This CDR3 has 14 residues. CDR3 bases: TGTGCCAGCAGCGAGACTAGCGGGAGGGATGAGCAGTTCTTC. Translation gives CASSETSGRDEQFF. The variable domain in full, completed from reference TRBV7-2 and TRBJ2-1, reads GAGVSQSPSNKVTEKGKDVELRCDPISGHTALYWYRQSLGQGLEFLIYFQGNSAPDKSGLPSDRFSAERTGGSVSTLTIQRTQQEDSAVYLCASSETSGRDEQFFGPGTRLTVL.

This chain uses TRBV15 with TRBJ1-2; 9 bases line up with TRBD1. Germline V gene lookup returns CDR1 LNHNV and CDR2 YYDKDF (reference sequence). V lost 0 bases and J lost 8; bases outside the gene matches: 7. The CDR3 is 15 amino acids. The CDR3 reads CATSRDRGQGFGYTF. DNA for the CDR3: TGTGCCACCAGCAGAGATAGGGGACAGGGATTCGGCTACACCTTC. The full variable domain, completed using reference TRBV15 and TRBJ1-2, is DAMVIQNPRYQVTQFGKPVTLSCSQTLNHNVMYWYQQKSSQAPKLLFHYYDKDFNNEADTPDNFQSRRPNTSFCFLDIRSPGLGDTAMYLCATSRDRGQGFGYTFGSGTRLTVV.

The chain joins TRBV6-6 to TRBJ1-5; 8 bases map to TRBD1. With 6 bases clipped from V and 7 bases from J, the junction kept 8 bases outside the gene matches. There are 14 residues in the CDR3. The germline gives CDR1 MNHNY, CDR2 SVGAGI (reference sequence). The CDR3 DNA is TGTGCCAGCAGCCCCGCGGCAGGGGGCCAGCCCCAGCATTTT. Translated, it gives CASSPAAGGQPQHF.

This rearrangement joins TRBV6-1 to TRBJ2-5; 7 nucleotides match TRBD1. This CDR3 contains 14 residues. The V segment lost 1 base and the J segment 2 bases; nucleotides outside the gene matches: 1. Germline assignment: CDR1 MNHNS and CDR2 SASEGT. The CDR3 DNA sequence: TGTGCCAGCAGTGAAGTCAGGGGGCAAGAGACCCAGTACTTC. This encodes CASSEVRGQETQYF.

This clone was seen just once. This chain uses TRBV6-1 with TRBJ2-3; tentative D call: TRBD1 (6 bases). This CDR3 is 15 amino acids long. V gave up 3 bases and J gave up 0 bases, with 10 bases separating them. From germline, CDR1 is MNHNS and CDR2 SASEGT. CDR3 DNA sequence: TGTGCCAGCAGTGACCACAGGGCTAGCACAGATACGCAGTATTTT. As protein: CASSDHRASTDTQYF.

The chain has TRBV19 and TRBJ2-6, with TRBD1 as a possible D gene (6 bases). V was trimmed by 5 bases and J by 1 base, leaving 9 bases between them. This CDR3 is 15 amino acids long. Germline V gene sequence: CDR1 LNHDA, CDR2 SQIVND (reference sequence). Written as DNA, the CDR3 is TGTGCCAGTAGTCAAACAGGGTCTGGGGCCAACGTCCTGACTTTC. Its protein is CASSQTGSGANVLTF.

V and J are TRBV5-6 and TRBJ2-7, with D tentatively TRBD1 (6 bases). The CDR3 has 13 amino acids. Trimming removed 4 bases at V and 7 bases at J, with 15 bases between. Germline V CDR1 and CDR2: SGHDT, YYEEEE. CDR3 loop: CASSPQGFDEQYF. The DNA of the CDR3 is TGTGCCAGCAGCCCCCAGGGGTTCGATGAGCAGTACTTC.

The V call is TRBV13, the J call TRBJ2-7, with TRBD1 identical over 7 bases. Trimming removed 4 bases from V and 2 bases from J; junction bases left unmatched: 11. Germline loops: CDR1 PRHDT, CDR2 FYEKMQ (reference sequence). This CDR3 region has 16 residues. The CDR3 reads CASSSIAGTVAYEQYF. The CDR3 nucleotides are TGTGCCAGCAGCTCCATTGCCGGGACAGTGGCCTACGAGCAGTACTTC.

This rearrangement joins TRBV13 to TRBJ2-1; no firm D call. CDR1 is PRHDT, CDR2 FYEKMQ, per germline (reference sequence). Trimming stripped 5 bases from V and 5 bases from J, with 10 bases between. The CDR3 extends over 13 amino acids. CDR3 DNA sequence: TGTGCCAGCAGCACCGGGTACAACAATGAGCAGTTCTTC. Protein product: CASSTGYNNEQFF.